These 24 T cell receptor beta chains share one sample of origin, sequenced in a study of molecular identifiers for immune sequencing clone quantification. TCRdb fed the PCR reads into MiXCR, producing one record per CDR3 protein. In the table there are about 630,000 distinct CDR3 sequences, roughly 25% of which are singletons. Sequenced: naive CD8+ T cells from blood, with Jurkat cell RNA spiked in. The subset here: FACS-sorted CD8+CD4-CCR7+CD45RA+ naive T cells. Receptors originate from a human donor in good health. Some libraries in this study had Jurkat cell RNA spiked in.

Comments on this clonotype: A read error may be the cause here, since a much bigger clone is one base away. The chain links TRBV4-1 to TRBJ1-5; TRBD1 matches at 8 bases. The CDR3 extends over 18 amino acids. Looked up from germline, CDR1 is MGHRA and CDR2 is YSYEKL. In nucleotides, the CDR3 is TGCACCAGCAGCCAAATTTTTCTCCAGGGGGCGAGCAATCAGCCCCAGCATTTT. As protein: CTSSQIFLQGASNQPQHF.

The chain has TRBV29-1 and TRBJ2-3, with a possible D match to TRBD2 (6 bases). Trimming took 6 bases from V and 0 from J, leaving 16 bases between them. The CDR3 is 15 amino acids. Germline values: CDR1 SQVTM, CDR2 ANQGSEA. The CDR3 DNA is TGCAGCGTCGGAGAGCTAGCGTCTAGCACAGATACGCAGTATTTT. This sequence encodes CSVGELASSTDTQYF.

With respect to this clonotype: Germline and junction disagree at one end, which may indicate a read error. The gene calls are TRBV4-2 and TRBJ2-7; 8 bases map to TRBD2. The germline gives CDR1 LGHNA, CDR2 YNFKEQ. This CDR3 comprises 15 residues. DNA for the CDR3: TGTGCCCGCCGCCCAGAGCTAGCGGGTACCTACGAGCAGTCCTTC. Translated, it gives CARRPELAGTYEQSF.

This chain joins TRBV6-5 and TRBJ2-5; D ambiguous. The germline CDR1 and CDR2 sequences are MNHEY and SVGAGI. This CDR3 region has 14 residues. With 9 bases removed from V and 3 bases from J, the gap between germline ends came to 17 bases. CDR3 region: CASGEPYEEETQYF. The DNA for the CDR3 is TGTGCCAGTGGAGAACCGTACGAGGAAGAGACCCAGTACTTC.

As for this clonotype: Given a much more abundant clone one base away, this may be a read error. The CDR3 spells CASSWGGGGYEQYF. The CDR3 DNA reads as TGCGCCAGCAGCTGGGGGGGCGGAGGCTACGAGCAGTACTTC. The V call is TRBV5-1, the J call TRBJ2-7; a weak D match, TRBD2 (7 bases). CDR3 length equals 14 residues. In germline, CDR1 is SGHRS, CDR2 YFSETQ. The V end lost 3 bases, the J end lost 3 bases, and 13 bases lay between the germline ends.

There are a few counts of this clonotype. V is TRBV6-1 and J is TRBJ2-5; 9 bases agree with TRBD2. Trimming took 2 bases from V and 5 from J; bases not matched to a gene: 9. Germline V lookup: CDR1 MNHNS, CDR2 SASEGT. The CDR3 runs 16 residues. This CDR3 reads CASSEWTSVGVETQYF. Written as DNA, the CDR3 is TGTGCCAGCAGTGAATGGACTAGCGTGGGGGTGGAGACCCAGTACTTC.

This clonotype has a count of ten or more. The chain carries TRBV7-9 and TRBJ2-1; D not certain. Germline-derived CDR1 and CDR2 are SEHNR and FQNEAQ (reference sequence). This CDR3 comprises 12 residues. Deletions cut 3 bases from V and 9 bases from J, with 9 bases between. CDR3 region: CASSFDLSEQFF. The CDR3 region has the DNA TGTGCCAGCAGCTTTGACCTGAGTGAGCAGTTCTTC.

This clonotype was counted only a few times. The chain recombines TRBV5-1 with TRBJ2-7, with 7 bases that match TRBD1. Germline trimming cut 1 base from V and 2 bases from J; bases unmatched to any gene: 9. The CDR3 is 16 residues long. Germline CDR1 and CDR2: SGHRS and YFSETQ. CDR3 region: CASSLPRGGLTYEQYF. CDR3 nucleotides: TGCGCCAGCAGCTTGCCGAGAGGGGGCTTAACCTACGAGCAGTACTTC.

The chain couples TRBV7-9 to TRBJ2-2; possible D gene TRBD2, 5 bases. The CDR3 has 16 amino acids. V was pared by 5 bases and J by 2 bases, with 15 bases between. Germline loops: CDR1 SEHNR, CDR2 FQNEAQ (reference sequence). For the CDR3, the DNA is TGTGCCAGCAGCCCACGTGGACGGGAAAACACCGGGGAGCTGTTTTTT. Amino acids: CASSPRGRENTGELFF.

This clonotype has ten or more counts. One junction end does not reproduce the germline sequence, and a read error may be involved. The chain links TRBV28 to TRBJ2-1, with 7 bases matching TRBD2. This CDR3 spans 12 amino acids. In germline, CDR1 is MDHEN, CDR2 SYDVKM. CDR3 sequence: CASSGISGTESF. The CDR3 bases are TGTGCCAGCAGTGGGATCAGCGGGACTGAGTCCTTC.

In its sample, this clonotype was seen many times. The chain has TRBV15 and TRBJ2-7, with a weak D call TRBD1 (5 bases). CDR3 length: 14 amino acids. CDR1 LNHNV and CDR2 YYDKDF come from the germline V gene (reference sequence). With 1 base removed from V and 2 bases from J, the gap between germline ends came to 9 bases. The CDR3 is CATSRGQLTYEQYF. CDR3 coding DNA: TGTGCCACCAGCAGAGGACAGCTAACCTACGAGCAGTACTTC.

This clonotype was seen a handful of times. The genes are TRBV11-2 and TRBJ2-2; TRBD1 agrees at 8 bases. The CDR3 has 15 residues. V lost 1 base and J lost 6; bases outside the gene matches: 4. From germline, CDR1 is SGHAT and CDR2 FQNNGV. The CDR3 nucleotides read TGTGCCAGCAGCTTAGTTAACAGGGGGGCCGGGGAGCTGTTTTTT. As protein: CASSLVNRGAGELFF.

The table lists this clonotype with a few counts. This sequence joins TRBV20-1 and TRBJ2-1; tentative D call: TRBD2 (6 bases). Germline V CDR1 and CDR2: DFQATT, SNEGSKA (reference sequence). V gave up 5 bases and J gave up 4 bases, with 15 bases separating them. This CDR3 contains 14 residues. The CDR3 spells CSAVLAEVYNEQFF. The CDR3 DNA sequence: TGCAGTGCTGTTTTAGCGGAGGTTTACAATGAGCAGTTCTTC.

A remark on this clonotype: The junction departs from the called germline gene at one end, perhaps through a read error. V and J are TRBV5-3 and TRBJ2-7, with no clear D. TRBV5-3 is classed as an ORF, of uncertain function. The CDR3 extends over 15 amino acids. This chain's CDR3 is CASSLAQGLTYEQYF. The CDR3 coding sequence is TGTGCCAGCAGCTTGGCCCAAGGGCTAACCTACGAGCAGTACTTC.

This chain joins TRBV10-3 and TRBJ2-7, with 9 bases that match TRBD1. The V and J ends lost 4 bases and 2 bases, in that order; junction bases with no gene match: 6. Germline CDR1 and CDR2: ENHRY and SYGVKD. The CDR3 has 15 residues. The CDR3 region is CAISGGDRVAYEQYF. The CDR3 DNA sequence: TGTGCCATCAGTGGGGGGGACAGGGTAGCCTACGAGCAGTACTTC.

This clonotype was found a few times. This sequence joins TRBV28 and TRBJ2-7, with 7 bases matching TRBD1. V lost 3 bases and J lost 3; bases outside the gene matches: 5. The germline V gene has CDR1 MDHEN and CDR2 SYDVKM. The CDR3 extends over 14 amino acids. The CDR3 here is CASSLTGNFYEQYF. DNA for the CDR3: TGTGCCAGCAGTTTGACAGGGAATTTCTACGAGCAGTACTTC.

This clonotype has more than one count but fewer than ten. V and J are TRBV5-1 and TRBJ2-1, with a possible D match to TRBD2 (7 bases). CDR1 is SGHRS and CDR2 is YFSETQ in the germline V gene. This CDR3 region has 15 residues. Trimming shortened V by 4 bases and J by 9 bases, and 20 bases separated the two germline ends. CDR3 DNA sequence: TGCGCCAGCAGCCCACCCTCCAGGGGAGGGCTTGAGCAGTTCTTC. This gives the protein CASSPPSRGGLEQFF.

Comments on this clonotype: Being one base from a much bigger clone, this may be a read error. The V call is TRBV18, the J call TRBJ2-7, with a tentative D call TRBD2 (5 bases). CDR3 length: 13 residues. Germline V gene lookup returns CDR1 KGHSH and CDR2 LQKENI. Written as DNA, the CDR3 is TGTGCCAGCTCACCACCCCGGCTAGCCGAGCGGTACTTC. Amino acid sequence: CASSPPRLAERYF.

In its sample, this clonotype was seen a few times. As DNA, the CDR3 is TGTGCCAGCAGTTACTCGGGACAGGGGGAGACCCAGTACTTC. It is translated as CASSYSGQGETQYF. The chain employs TRBV6-2 or TRBV6-3 and TRBJ2-5; 10 nucleotides agree with TRBD1. There are 14 residues in the CDR3. The J segment lost 5 bases and the V segment lost 0 bases, leaving 0 bases of the junction unmatched. Germline loops: CDR1 MNHEY, CDR2 SVGEGT.

The rearrangement joins TRBV5-6 to TRBJ1-1; no clear D. From germline, CDR1 is SGHDT and CDR2 YYEEEE. Trimming shortened V by 2 bases and J by 5 bases, and 10 bases separated the two germline ends. The CDR3 length is 13 residues. DNA of the CDR3: TGTGCCAGCAGCTTACATTCGGGGACTGAAGCTTTCTTT. This encodes CASSLHSGTEAFF.

This clonotype was seen repeatedly, ten times or more. CDR3 sequence reads: CSARDRVHSTEAFF. The CDR3 bases are TGCAGTGCTAGAGACAGGGTTCATAGCACTGAAGCTTTCTTT. The rearrangement uses TRBV20-1 and TRBJ1-1; possibly TRBD1 for D (5 bases). V lost 0 bases and J lost 4, with 12 bases in between. The CDR3 is 14 amino acids. The germline gives CDR1 DFQATT, CDR2 SNEGSKA (reference sequence).

This clonotype was seen more than once but under ten times. CDR3 sequence reads: CASSATGTGIKNSAYEQYF. DNA for the CDR3: TGCGCCAGCAGCGCAACCGGGACAGGGATTAAAAATTCCGCCTACGAGCAGTACTTC. This sequence joins TRBV5-1 and TRBJ2-7; TRBD1 agrees at 9 bases. Trimming cost V 4 bases and J 2 bases; bases outside gene matches: 19. Germline V gene sequence: CDR1 SGHRS, CDR2 YFSETQ. The CDR3 is 19 amino acids.

This clonotype occurred a few times. The genes are TRBV13 and TRBJ2-7; D is ambiguous. The CDR3 is 15 amino acids. The V gene's germline CDR1 is PRHDT and CDR2 FYEKMQ (reference sequence). V was shortened by 5 bases and J by 0 bases, with 14 bases between the two germline ends. In nucleotides, the CDR3 is TGTGCCAGCAGCCCTCGCGGCCTTAGCTCCTACGAGCAGTACTTC. Its translation: CASSPRGLSSYEQYF.

As regards this clonotype: With a much larger clone just one base away, this may be a read error. The chain joins TRBV7-9 to TRBJ2-3; 9 positions agree with TRBD1. The ends lost 5 bases at V and 2 bases at J; junction bases unmatched: 8. Germline V lookup: CDR1 SEHNR, CDR2 FQNEAQ (reference sequence). The CDR3 consists of 16 residues. CDR3 residues: CASSVTGGKATDTQYF. CDR3 coding DNA: TGTGCCAGCAGCGTCACAGGGGGCAAGGCCACAGATACGCAGTATTTT.